This is a list of T cell receptor beta chains from one sample in a study of cytomegalovirus exposure and HLA in healthy donors. The method was immunoSEQ multiplex PCR; TCRdb's version includes in-frame clones alone and lacks a portion of them. The sample has roughly 170,000 clones, approximately 84% seen once. The sequenced material came from PBMCs. These receptors were obtained from a woman under 30 in good health and CMV-seropositive. CDR3s leave out the opening cysteine and the closing phenylalanine or tryptophan.

j_call v_call cdr3_length cdr3_aa
TRBJ1-5 TRBV2 11 ASSEGLNQPQH
TRBJ2-7 TRBV19 12 ASATTGAAGEQY
TRBJ1-2 TRBV11-2 14 ASSPIGQGGGYGYT
TRBJ2-5 TRBV6-5 11 ASSYAIQETQY
TRBJ2-5 TRBV6-5 12 ASSNRGVRETQY
TRBJ2-7 TRBV21-1 14 ASSKRGRQGIGEQY
TRBJ1-4 TRBV4-3 13 ASSQVQVTGEKLF
TRBJ1-1 TRBV2 12 ASSVQGVNTEAF
TRBJ2-5 TRBV4-2 12 ASSQELTKETQY
TRBJ2-2 TRBV4-3 12 ASSRDTGAGELF
TRBJ1-1 TRBV27 11 ASSFFGNTEAF
TRBJ2-1 TRBV9 11 ASTSGGLNEQF
TRBJ2-1 TRBV9 13 ASSVGGGANNEQF
TRBJ2-2 TRBV19 10 ASSRGTGELF
TRBJ2-2 TRBV4-3 13 ASSQDLLHTGELF
TRBJ2-7 TRBV5-8 10 ASSLPTTKQY
TRBJ1-6 TRBV6-1 13 ASSVGSYYNSPLH
TRBJ1-5 TRBV19 14 ASRTPGHLSNQPQH
TRBJ2-3 TRBV6-4 15 ASSDSGGGQGTDTQY
TRBJ2-1 TRBV9 13 ASSVEAGAYNEQF
TRBJ2-7 TRBV5-6 14 ASSFTGTSGSYEQY
TRBJ1-5 TRBV14 12 ASSRTGGNQPQH
TRBJ2-7 TRBV27 15 ASSLSHDNGFNYEQY